This T cell receptor beta chain was observed in a study of cytomegalovirus exposure and HLA in healthy donors. Trimming removed 11 bases from V and 2 bases from J; junction bases left unmatched: 15. Germline CDR1 is SNHLY and CDR2 is FYNNEI. The CDR3 loop spans 17 amino acids. Only one count was recorded for this clone. The PCR had 60 Vbeta and 13 Jbeta primers. Generated by immunoSEQ multiplex PCR, the TCRdb table keeps only in-frame clones and is missing some. The sample holds around 120,000 clones, around 80% seen once. This chain connects TRBV2 to TRBJ2-1; 10 bases are a match to TRBD2. Sequenced: PBMCs. The receptor was isolated from a young man in good health and CMV-seronegative. The CDR3 DNA reads as TGTGCCTCCCGCAGAGGAGCGGGAGGGAGCACCTACAATGAGCAGTTCTTC. Translated, it gives CASRRGAGGSTYNEQFF. The whole variable domain, remainder taken from reference TRBV2 and TRBJ2-1, is EPEVTQTPSHQVTQMGQEVILRCVPISNHLYFYWYRQILGQKVEFLVSFYNNEISEKSEIFDDQFSVERPDGSNFTLKIRSTKLEDSAMYFCASRRGAGGSTYNEQFFGPGTRLTVL.